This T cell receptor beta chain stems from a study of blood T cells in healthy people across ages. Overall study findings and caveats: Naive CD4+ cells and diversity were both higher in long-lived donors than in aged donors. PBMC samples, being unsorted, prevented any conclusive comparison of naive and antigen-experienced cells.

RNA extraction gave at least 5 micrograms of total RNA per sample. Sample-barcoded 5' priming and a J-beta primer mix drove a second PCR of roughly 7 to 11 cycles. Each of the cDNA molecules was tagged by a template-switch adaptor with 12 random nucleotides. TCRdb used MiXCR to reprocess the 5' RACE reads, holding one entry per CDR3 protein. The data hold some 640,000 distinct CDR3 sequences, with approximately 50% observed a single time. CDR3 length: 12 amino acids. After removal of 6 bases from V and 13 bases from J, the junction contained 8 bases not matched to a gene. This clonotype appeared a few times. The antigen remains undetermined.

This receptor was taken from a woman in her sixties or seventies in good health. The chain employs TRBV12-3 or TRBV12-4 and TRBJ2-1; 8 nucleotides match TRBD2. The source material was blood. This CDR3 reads CASRSTAGDQFF. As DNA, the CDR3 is TGTGCCAGCAGATCCACAGCGGGAGATCAGTTCTTC.